Below, 8 T cell receptor beta chains from the same sample are listed, as sequenced in a study of spatial heterogeneity in lung cancer. From the 5' RACE reads, TCRdb called clonotypes with MiXCR, one entry per CDR3 protein. This sample has 60,000 to 65,000 distinct CDR3 sequences, with around 8.4% found just once. This sample's time point: sample taken at primary tumor resection. The sequenced material consisted of unsorted whole RNA from tumor, nontumor lung or frozen PBMC. Specimen: PBMCs, collected at surgery. Receptors originate from a female donor with early-stage non-small cell lung cancer.

This clonotype showed up just a few times. This sequence joins TRBV20-1 and TRBJ1-4; 7 nucleotides line up with TRBD1. Germline loops: CDR1 DFQATT, CDR2 SNEGSKA (reference sequence). Losses at the gene ends were 6 bases for V and 0 bases for J; bases not matched to a gene: 10. This CDR3 spans 16 amino acids. The CDR3 sequence is CSARPGTESTNEKLFF. CDR3 DNA: TGCAGTGCAAGACCCGGGACAGAATCAACTAATGAAAAACTGTTTTTT.

In this sample, this clonotype turned up a few times. J is TRBJ2-5 and V is TRBV6-5, with D perhaps matching TRBD1 (6 bases). The V gene lost 4 bases and the J gene lost 2 bases, with 11 bases spanning the gap. CDR1 is MNHEY, CDR2 SVGAGI, per germline. The CDR3 has 14 amino acids. CDR3 bases: TGTGCCAGCAGTTCGGTGGACAGACAAGAGACCCAGTACTTC. Protein sequence: CASSSVDRQETQYF.

At least ten counts were recorded for this clonotype. The CDR3 nucleotides are TGTGCCAGCAGTCCTATGGGAGGGCGCAATCAGCCCCAGCATTTT. This codes for CASSPMGGRNQPQHF. The chain carries TRBV28 and TRBJ1-5; D ambiguous. The germline V and J ends were trimmed by 5 bases and 2 bases, with 13 bases remaining between them. The germline V gene has CDR1 MDHEN and CDR2 SYDVKM. The length of the CDR3 is 15 residues.

The V and J genes are TRBV4-1 and TRBJ2-7, with TRBD1 as a possible D gene (6 bases). V dropped 4 bases and J dropped 2 bases, with 15 bases sitting between them. The CDR3 covers 15 residues. Germline loops: CDR1 MGHRA, CDR2 YSYEKL. The CDR3 region has the DNA TGCGCCAGCAGCCCGACACGGGACACCCCCTACGAGCAGTACGTC. Translation: CASSPTRDTPYEQYV.

This clonotype has ten or more counts. The rearrangement links TRBV12-3 or TRBV12-4 to TRBJ1-5, with D possibly being TRBD1 (5 bases). Trimming pared 6 bases from V and 6 bases from J, leaving 15 bases between. There are 14 residues in the CDR3. CDR3 DNA sequence: TGTGCCAGCAGCCCAACATCGGGGGGTCAGCCCCAGCATTTT. Translating gives CASSPTSGGQPQHF.

This clonotype came up many times. J is TRBJ2-7 and V is TRBV6-2 or TRBV6-3, with TRBD2 matching over 8 bases. Germline CDR1 MNHEY, CDR2 SVGEGT. This CDR3 region has 14 residues. Trimming removed 8 bases from V and 5 bases from J; junction bases left unmatched: 11. The CDR3 bases are TGTGCCAGCCTACTAAGCGGGAGAATAAACGAGCAGTACTTC. Translating it yields CASLLSGRINEQYF.

Only a few counts were recorded for this clonotype. The V call is TRBV6-1, the J call TRBJ2-2; possibly TRBD1 for D (6 bases). Trimming took off 4 bases at V and 5 bases at J, with 17 bases between the two ends. CDR1 MNHNS and CDR2 SASEGT come from the germline V gene. This CDR3 is 16 amino acids long. DNA of the CDR3: TGTGCCAGCAGTGGGCACCGGGACACTCAAACCGGGGAGCTGTTTTTT. This translates into CASSGHRDTQTGELFF.

The rearrangement uses TRBV27 and TRBJ1-2, with D tentatively TRBD1 (6 bases). Trimming shortened V by 6 bases and J by 5 bases, and 16 bases separated the two germline ends. CDR1 is MNHEY and CDR2 is SMNVEV in the germline V gene (reference sequence). This CDR3 contains 14 residues. CDR3: CASRPGGTFYGYTF. In DNA form, the CDR3 reads TGTGCCAGCAGGCCCGGGGGCACCTTTTATGGCTACACCTTC.